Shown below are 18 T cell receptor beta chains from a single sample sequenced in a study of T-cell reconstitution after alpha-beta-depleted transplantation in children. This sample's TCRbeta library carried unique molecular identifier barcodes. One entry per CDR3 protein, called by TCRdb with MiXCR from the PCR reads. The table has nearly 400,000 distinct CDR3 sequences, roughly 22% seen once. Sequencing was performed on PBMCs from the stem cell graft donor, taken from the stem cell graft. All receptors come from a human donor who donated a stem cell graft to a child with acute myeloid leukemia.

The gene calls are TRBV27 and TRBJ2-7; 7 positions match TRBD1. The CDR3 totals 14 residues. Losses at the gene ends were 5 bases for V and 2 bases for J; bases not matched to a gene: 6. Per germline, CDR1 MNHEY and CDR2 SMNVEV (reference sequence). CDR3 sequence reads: CASSEGQAPYEQYF. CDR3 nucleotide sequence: TGTGCCAGCAGTGAAGGACAGGCTCCCTACGAGCAGTACTTC.

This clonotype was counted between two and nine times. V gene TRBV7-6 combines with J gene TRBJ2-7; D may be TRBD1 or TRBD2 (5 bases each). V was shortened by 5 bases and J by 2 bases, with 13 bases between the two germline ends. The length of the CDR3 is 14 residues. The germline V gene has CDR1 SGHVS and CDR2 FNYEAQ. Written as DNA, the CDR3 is TGTGCCAGCAGCGCGCCGGGACGACCCTACGAGCAGTACTTC. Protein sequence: CASSAPGRPYEQYF.

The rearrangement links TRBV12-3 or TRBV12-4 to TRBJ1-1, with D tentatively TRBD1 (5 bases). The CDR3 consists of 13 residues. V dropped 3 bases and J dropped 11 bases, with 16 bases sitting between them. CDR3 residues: CASSFRQGRKAFF. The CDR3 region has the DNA TGTGCCAGCAGTTTTCGGCAGGGAAGGAAGGCTTTCTTT.

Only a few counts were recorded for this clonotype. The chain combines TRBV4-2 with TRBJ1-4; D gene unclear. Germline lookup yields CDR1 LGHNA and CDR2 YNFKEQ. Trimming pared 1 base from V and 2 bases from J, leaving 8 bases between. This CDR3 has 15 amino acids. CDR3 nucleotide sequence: TGTGCCAGCAGCCAAGCCGGGAAGACTAATGAAAAACTGTTTTTT. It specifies CASSQAGKTNEKLFF.

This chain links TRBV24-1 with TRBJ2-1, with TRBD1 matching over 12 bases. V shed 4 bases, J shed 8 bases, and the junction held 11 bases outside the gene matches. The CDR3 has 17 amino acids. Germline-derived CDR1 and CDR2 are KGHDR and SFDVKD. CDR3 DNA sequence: TGTGCCACCAGTGACCCAGAACCGGGACAGGGGGCGGATGAGCAGTTCTTC. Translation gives CATSDPEPGQGADEQFF.

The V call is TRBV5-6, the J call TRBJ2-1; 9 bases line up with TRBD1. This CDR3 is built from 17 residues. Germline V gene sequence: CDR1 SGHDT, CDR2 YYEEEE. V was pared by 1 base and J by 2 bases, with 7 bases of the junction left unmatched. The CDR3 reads CASSLPGTGFAYNEQFF. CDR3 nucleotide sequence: TGTGCCAGCAGCTTGCCCGGGACAGGGTTCGCCTACAATGAGCAGTTCTTC.

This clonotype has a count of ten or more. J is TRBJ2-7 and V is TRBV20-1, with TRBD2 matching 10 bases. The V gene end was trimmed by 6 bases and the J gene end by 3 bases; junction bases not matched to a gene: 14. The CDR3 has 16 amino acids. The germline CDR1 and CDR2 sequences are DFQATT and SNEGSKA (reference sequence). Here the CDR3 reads CSATHYTSGNFYEQYF. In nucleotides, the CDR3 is TGCAGTGCAACCCATTATACTAGCGGGAATTTCTACGAGCAGTACTTC.

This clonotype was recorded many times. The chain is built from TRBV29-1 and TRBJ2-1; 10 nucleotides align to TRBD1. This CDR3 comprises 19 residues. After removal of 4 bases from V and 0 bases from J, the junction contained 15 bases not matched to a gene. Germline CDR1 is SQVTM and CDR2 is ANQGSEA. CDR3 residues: CSVVGSGQGSLSSYNEQFF. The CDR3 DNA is TGCAGCGTTGTAGGTTCGGGACAGGGGTCCTTGAGCTCCTACAATGAGCAGTTCTTC.

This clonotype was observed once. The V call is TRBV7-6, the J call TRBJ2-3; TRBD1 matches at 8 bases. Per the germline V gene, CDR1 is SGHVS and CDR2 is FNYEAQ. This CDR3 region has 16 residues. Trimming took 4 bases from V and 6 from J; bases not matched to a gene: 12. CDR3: CASSSPYRTGRDTQYF. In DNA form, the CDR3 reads TGTGCCAGCAGCTCGCCCTATCGGACAGGGAGGGATACGCAGTATTTT.

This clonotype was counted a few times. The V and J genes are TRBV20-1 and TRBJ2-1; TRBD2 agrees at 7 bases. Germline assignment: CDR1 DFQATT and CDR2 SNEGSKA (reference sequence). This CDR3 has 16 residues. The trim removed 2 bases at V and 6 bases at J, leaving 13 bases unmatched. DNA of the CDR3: TGCAGTGCTAGACCCCGCCGGGACTACCACCTCAATGAGCAGTTCTTC. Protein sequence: CSARPRRDYHLNEQFF.

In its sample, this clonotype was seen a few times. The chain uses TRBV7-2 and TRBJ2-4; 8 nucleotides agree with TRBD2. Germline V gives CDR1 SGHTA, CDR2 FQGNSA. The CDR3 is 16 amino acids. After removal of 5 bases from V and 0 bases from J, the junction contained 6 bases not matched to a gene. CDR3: CASSPASGLAKNIQYF. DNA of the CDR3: TGTGCCAGCAGCCCCGCTAGCGGGCTAGCCAAAAACATTCAGTACTTC.

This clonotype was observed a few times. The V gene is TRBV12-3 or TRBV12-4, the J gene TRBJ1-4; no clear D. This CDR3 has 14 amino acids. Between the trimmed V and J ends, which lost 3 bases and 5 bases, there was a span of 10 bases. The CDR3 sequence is CASSFRSGNEKLFF. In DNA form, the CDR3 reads TGTGCCAGCAGTTTTCGCAGTGGGAATGAAAAACTGTTTTTT.

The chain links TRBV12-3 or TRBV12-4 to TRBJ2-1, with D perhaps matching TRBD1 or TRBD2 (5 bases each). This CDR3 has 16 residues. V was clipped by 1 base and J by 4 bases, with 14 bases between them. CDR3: CASSLGGVFGYNEQFF. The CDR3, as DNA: TGTGCCAGCAGTTTAGGAGGGGTTTTTGGGTACAATGAGCAGTTCTTC.

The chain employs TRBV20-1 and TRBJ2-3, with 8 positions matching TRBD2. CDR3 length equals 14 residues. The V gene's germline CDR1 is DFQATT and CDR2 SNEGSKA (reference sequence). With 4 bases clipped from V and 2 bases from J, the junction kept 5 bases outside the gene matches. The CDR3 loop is CSATVLADTDTQYF. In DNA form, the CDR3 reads TGCAGTGCTACCGTACTAGCGGACACAGATACGCAGTATTTT.

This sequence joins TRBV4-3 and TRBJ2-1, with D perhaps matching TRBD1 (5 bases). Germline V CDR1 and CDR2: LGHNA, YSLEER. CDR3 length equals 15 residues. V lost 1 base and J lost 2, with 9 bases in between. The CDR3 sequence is CASSQVRDAYNEQFF. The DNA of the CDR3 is TGCGCCAGCAGCCAAGTCAGGGATGCCTACAATGAGCAGTTCTTC.

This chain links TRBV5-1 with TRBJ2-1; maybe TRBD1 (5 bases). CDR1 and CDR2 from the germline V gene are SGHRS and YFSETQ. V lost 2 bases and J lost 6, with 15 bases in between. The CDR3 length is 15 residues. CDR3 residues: CASSFRDVLRNEQFF. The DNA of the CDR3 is TGCGCCAGCAGCTTCAGGGATGTTTTACGCAATGAGCAGTTCTTC.

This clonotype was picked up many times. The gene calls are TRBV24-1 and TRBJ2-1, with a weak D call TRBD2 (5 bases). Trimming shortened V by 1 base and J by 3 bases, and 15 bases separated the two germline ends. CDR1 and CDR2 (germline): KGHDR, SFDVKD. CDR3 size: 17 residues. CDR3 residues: CATSDFVEGGGYNEQFF. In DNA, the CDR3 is TGTGCCACCAGTGATTTCGTCGAGGGCGGTGGCTACAATGAGCAGTTCTTC.

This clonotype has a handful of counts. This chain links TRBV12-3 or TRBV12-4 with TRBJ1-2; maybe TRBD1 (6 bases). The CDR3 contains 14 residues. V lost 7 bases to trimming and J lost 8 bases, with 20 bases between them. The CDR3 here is CASIPGGREAGYTF. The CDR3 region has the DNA TGTGCCAGCATCCCTGGGGGCCGGGAGGCCGGCTACACCTTC.